This TCR beta chain was retrieved from a study of T cell responses to AZD1222 COVID-19 vaccine. To note about this clone: What it binds is not known.

Produced via immunoSEQ multiplex PCR; TCRdb's table is partial and in-frame only. The sample has roughly 260,000 clones, more than 80% seen once. Overall study results and limits: Nearly half of spike-specific TCRs reportedly go after variant regions that carry no mutations.

Specimen: peripheral blood, collected on day 0 of AZD1222 vaccination. The sequence was obtained from an adult in good health.

The CDR3 spells CASSVAPAGPYEQYF. CDR3 DNA: TGTGCCAGCAGCGTAGCACCAGCGGGACCCTACGAGCAGTACTTC. V gene TRBV9 combines with J gene TRBJ2-7, with TRBD2 matching 7 bases. From germline, CDR1 is SGDLS and CDR2 YYNGEE. The CDR3 runs 15 residues. Losses at the gene ends were 0 bases for V and 2 bases for J; bases not matched to a gene: 5.